The clone carrying this T cell receptor (beta chain) was seen ten or more times. The data were taken from a study of spatial heterogeneity in lung cancer. TCRdb recomputed calls from the 5' RACE reads with MiXCR, one row per CDR3 protein. The repertoire has 11,000 to 15,000 distinct CDR3 sequences, 10% to 14% of them found once; the top ten carry around 34%. The CDR3 runs to 15 residues. Germline CDR1 reads MNHEY; CDR2 reads SVGAGI. Trimming pared 5 bases from V and 1 base from J, leaving 12 bases between. The sample's time point: sample taken at primary tumor resection. Frozen PBMC, nontumor lung or tumor provided whole RNA, which was sequenced unsorted. The donors, fewer than 95 patients with untreated early-stage non-small cell lung cancer, provided the samples.

The sample in question was PBMCs, obtained at surgery. The chain has TRBV6-5 and TRBJ2-1; possibly TRBD1 for D (6 bases). This clonotype was sampled from a female donor with early-stage non-small cell lung cancer. The CDR3 DNA reads TGTGCCAGCAGTCCTGACAGGTCTTCCTACAATGAGCAGTTCTTC. Its protein is CASSPDRSSYNEQFF.